The source of this T cell receptor (beta chain) is a study of T cell repertoires in cytomegalovirus infection. Study context: Used in the study were CMV epitopes, some recently identified and HLA-C-restricted, others well-studied and HLA-B-restricted. Shared public TCR beta signatures pointed to both CMV infection and a matching HLA type. Broader study findings: Predominance within the ex vivo response was attributable to HLA-C-restricted CMV-specific TCR beta clonotypes. Cumulative public TCR beta family frequency identified CMV carriers with the relevant HLA.

Regarding this clonotype: No antigen is known for it.

This CDR3 has 15 residues. Losses at the gene ends were 2 bases for V and 8 bases for J; bases not matched to a gene: 8. The germline V gene encodes CDR1 MNHEY and CDR2 SMNVEV (reference sequence). TCRdb reanalysed the reads using MiXCR and keeps one entry per CDR3 protein. Here the sample spans about 110,000 distinct CDR3 sequences, 25% to 30% being singletons. This material consisted of CD8+ T cells from cultured PBMCs, taken from culture after CMV antigen stimulation. The receptor was isolated from a human donor in good health (CMV status not recorded). Some clones in this sample may be carry-over from other donors' samples. V is TRBV27 and J is TRBJ1-4; TRBD1 matches at 7 bases. In DNA form, the CDR3 reads TGTGCCAGCAGTTTAAGACGGCAGGGGGGAGAAAAACTGTTTTTT. This encodes CASSLRRQGGEKLFF.